The 2 T cell receptor beta chains presented below share a single source sample, sequenced in a study of T cell changes during pregnancy in multiple sclerosis. Profiling relied on immunoSEQ multiplex PCR, and the TCRdb table lists in-frame clones only, not all of them. The sample shows tens of thousands of clones, roughly 91% of them seen only once. The specimen comprised peripheral blood, sampled in the third trimester of pregnancy. All receptors derive from a female donor in good health, enrolled as a control in a pregnancy study.

The chain combines TRBV5-4 with TRBJ2-5; 8 positions match TRBD2. The CDR3 is 15 residues long. Germline CDR1 is SGHNT and CDR2 is YYREEE (reference sequence). The V gene end was trimmed by 7 bases and the J gene end by 1 base; junction bases not matched to a gene: 9. The CDR3 coding sequence is TGTGCCAGCTCGACGGCGGGGGGCCTCCAAGAGACCCAGTACTTC. Translated, it gives CASSTAGGLQETQYF.

The genes are TRBV7-9 and TRBJ2-3; 7 bases align to TRBD1. The germline V gene encodes CDR1 SEHNR and CDR2 FQNEAQ (reference sequence). The CDR3 has 15 amino acids. V lost 4 bases to trimming and J lost 2 bases; unmatched junction nucleotides: 6. CDR3 in DNA: TGTGCCAGCAGCTCGGGACAGCAATTCACAGATACGCAGTATTTT. Protein: CASSSGQQFTDTQYF.